The 14 T cell receptor beta chains listed next were all sequenced from one sample in a study of blood T cell repertoires in COVID-19 (dated by TCRdb to 2018 to 2021). Libraries were built with the immunoSEQ multiplex PCR assay. This is the immuneACCESS table as TCRdb keeps it, with only in-frame sequences that have V and J called. A part of the clones is gone; compared with another copy, unresolved V genes explain less than half, and the rest is unexplained. The sample includes hundreds of thousands of clones, with around 87% observed a single time. Clones ranked in the top ten supply approximately 1.5% of the sample. Sequencing was carried out using PBMCs or T cells enriched from blood (not recorded which). These receptors were taken from a woman under 30 with acute COVID-19.

V usage is TRBV5-1 and J usage is TRBJ2-2, with 12 bases matching TRBD2. There are 15 residues in the CDR3. V trimming: 4 bases; J trimming: 8 bases; junction bases outside the gene matches: 6. Germline-derived CDR1 and CDR2 are SGHRS and YFSETQ. The CDR3 protein is CASSSRTSGNGELFF. CDR3 sequence (DNA): TGCGCCAGCAGCAGCCGGACTAGCGGGAATGGGGAGCTGTTTTTT.

The chain links TRBV11-2 to TRBJ2-4; 8 bases map to TRBD1. The CDR3 is 17 amino acids. Germline V gene sequence: CDR1 SGHAT, CDR2 FQNNGV. The trim removed 5 bases at V and 2 bases at J, leaving 11 bases unmatched. DNA for the CDR3: TGTGCCAGCAGCGCCCTAACAGGGGGTGGTCCCAAAAACATTCAGTACTTC. As protein: CASSALTGGGPKNIQYF. The whole variable domain, remainder taken from reference TRBV11-2 and TRBJ2-4, is EAGVAQSPRYKIIEKRQSVAFWCNPISGHATLYWYQQILGQGPKLLIQFQNNGVVDDSQLPKDRFSAERLKGVDSTLKIQPAKLEDSAVYLCASSALTGGGPKNIQYFGAGTRLSVL.

The genes are TRBV7-2 and TRBJ1-6; 7 bases line up with TRBD1. Germline V CDR1 and CDR2: SGHTA, FQGNSA. V gave up 2 bases and J gave up 10 bases; unmatched junction bases: 8. CDR3 size: 15 residues. This chain's CDR3 is CASSLQGEVGSPLHF. The CDR3 coding sequence is TGTGCCAGCAGCTTACAGGGGGAAGTTGGGTCACCCCTCCACTTT.

This chain uses TRBV27 with TRBJ2-7, with 9 bases identical to TRBD2. V shed 5 bases, J shed 0 bases, and the junction held 8 bases outside the gene matches. The CDR3 is made up of 16 amino acids. Germline V lookup: CDR1 MNHEY, CDR2 SMNVEV (reference sequence). CDR3 coding DNA: TGTGCCAGCAGTCCACAGACTAGCGGCAACTCCTACGAGCAGTACTTC. As protein: CASSPQTSGNSYEQYF.

The chain is built from TRBV27 and TRBJ2-3; no clear D. This CDR3 spans 11 amino acids. CDR1 MNHEY and CDR2 SMNVEV come from the germline V gene (reference sequence). Deletions cut 4 bases from V and 3 bases from J, with 2 bases between. CDR3 DNA sequence: TGTGCCAGCAGTTCTACAGATACGCAGTATTTT. This codes for CASSSTDTQYF.

The rearrangement joins TRBV7-8 to TRBJ1-2; D is ambiguous. The CDR3 covers 15 residues. Trimming took off 0 bases at V and 3 bases at J, with 11 bases between the two ends. Germline CDR1 and CDR2: SGHVS and FQNEAQ. The CDR3 region has the DNA TGTGCCAGCAGCTTAGCGATCGACGGAGACTATGGCTACACCTTC. Amino acid sequence: CASSLAIDGDYGYTF.

This chain links TRBV30 with TRBJ2-7; D is perhaps TRBD2 (6 bases). Trimming stripped 5 bases from V and 3 bases from J, with 23 bases between. Germline V lookup: CDR1 GTSNPN, CDR2 SVGIG (reference sequence). The CDR3 has 16 amino acids. CDR3 in DNA: TGTGCCTGGGCGGGCCGTTTAGGCGGGGCCCTCTACGAGCAGTACTTC. Translating gives CAWAGRLGGALYEQYF.

The count of this clone is one. The chain has TRBV7-2 and TRBJ1-3; D call uncertain. Germline V gene data show CDR1 as SGHTA and CDR2 as FQGNSA. V was cut by 5 bases and J by 0 bases, with 8 bases left in between. The CDR3 extends over 14 amino acids. The CDR3 reads CASSLAYSGNTIYF. The CDR3 bases are TGTGCCAGCAGCCTGGCATACTCTGGAAACACCATATATTTT. The whole variable domain, filled in from reference TRBV7-2 and TRBJ1-3, reads GAGVSQSPSNKVTEKGKDVELRCDPISGHTALYWYRQSLGQGLEFLIYFQGNSAPDKSGLPSDRFSAERTGGSVSTLTIQRTQQEDSAVYLCASSLAYSGNTIYFGEGSWLTVV.

The chain is built from TRBV7-3 and TRBJ2-2; possible D gene TRBD1, 5 bases. Trimming left V 2 bases short and J 0 bases short, with 7 bases between. CDR3 size: 15 residues. Germline CDR1 SGHTA, CDR2 FQGTGA. The CDR3 sequence is CASSLAGPNTGELFF. The CDR3, as DNA: TGTGCCAGCAGCTTAGCAGGGCCGAACACCGGGGAGCTGTTTTTT.

The chain combines TRBV7-6 with TRBJ2-1; 7 bases match TRBD2. The CDR3 totals 16 residues. J lost 7 bases, V lost 1 base, and 10 bases had no gene match. Germline CDR1 and CDR2: SGHVS and FNYEAQ. The CDR3 loop reads CASSLGGGRGRNEQFF. Written as DNA, the CDR3 is TGTGCCAGCAGCTTAGGTGGTGGGAGGGGTAGGAATGAGCAGTTCTTC.

The chain has TRBV20-1 and TRBJ2-5; D gene ambiguous. Trimming pared 6 bases from V and 2 bases from J, leaving 4 bases between. The V gene's germline CDR1 is DFQATT and CDR2 SNEGSKA (reference sequence). The CDR3 length is 10 residues. This CDR3 reads CSAQQETQYF. The CDR3 DNA follows: TGCAGTGCCCAACAAGAGACCCAGTACTTC.

This chain links TRBV19 with TRBJ1-3; 8 bases agree with TRBD1. Germline CDR1 LNHDA, CDR2 SQIVND (reference sequence). The CDR3 is 15 residues long. Losses at the gene ends were 8 bases for V and 4 bases for J; bases not matched to a gene: 10. The CDR3 DNA follows: TGTGCCAGTGGATATCAGGGGGCGCGGGGAAACACCATATATTTT. This translates into CASGYQGARGNTIYF.

The chain recombines TRBV5-1 with TRBJ2-1; TRBD1 matches at 7 bases. Trimming at V came to 1 base and at J to 8 bases, leaving 9 bases not matched to a gene. CDR3 length: 15 residues. CDR1 and CDR2 from the germline V gene are SGHRS and YFSETQ. The CDR3 DNA sequence: TGCGCCAGCAGCTTGCTAACAGGGGAGAGCGATGAGCAGTTCTTC. Translated: CASSLLTGESDEQFF.

This clone turned up a few times. The same CDR3 also results from other DNA sequences found in this sample. The CDR3 spells CASSQGVAVYNEQFF. The CDR3 DNA reads as TGCGCCAGCAGCCAAGGGGTAGCGGTCTACAATGAGCAGTTCTTC. The J gene is TRBJ2-1, the V gene TRBV4-3; a weak D match, TRBD2 (6 bases). This CDR3 region has 15 residues. The V end was cut by 1 base, the J end by 3 bases, with 10 bases between. The germline gives CDR1 LGHNA, CDR2 YSLEER.